This entry lists 21 T cell receptor beta chains sequenced from one sample in a study of T cell responses to AZD1222 COVID-19 vaccine. TCRdb keeps only in-frame clones here, not all; method: immunoSEQ multiplex PCR. The sample shows some 120,000 clones, roughly nine tenths of them seen only once. The sequencing used peripheral blood, collected on day 0 of AZD1222 vaccination. The receptors derive from an adult in good health.

The chain employs TRBV11-3 and TRBJ2-5; TRBD1 matches at 8 bases. Germline V gene data show CDR1 as SGHNT and CDR2 as YENEEA. The CDR3 totals 13 residues. V shed 1 base and J 9 bases; nucleotides not matched to a gene: 4. CDR3 amino acids: CASSLGSTGAQYF. The CDR3 DNA follows: TGTGCCAGCAGCTTAGGGTCGACAGGGGCCCAGTACTTC.

On this clone: A read error may account for a junction end that differs from germline. The rearrangement links TRBV28 to TRBJ2-3, with 7 positions matching TRBD1. Germline-derived CDR1 and CDR2 are MDHEN and SYDVKM. This CDR3 comprises 16 residues. Written as DNA, the CDR3 is TGTGCCAGCAGTCTCCGGACCGTAATGGGGACAGATACGCATTATTTT. Its protein product is CASSLRTVMGTDTHYF.

The gene calls are TRBV28 and TRBJ2-3; D perhaps matches TRBD2 (5 bases). The CDR3 length is 14 residues. Trimming shortened V by 8 bases and J by 5 bases, and 17 bases separated the two germline ends. Germline V lookup: CDR1 MDHEN, CDR2 SYDVKM. In nucleotides, the CDR3 is TGTGCCAGCTCGACTTATCTTGGGAGAGATACGCAGTATTTT. Its translation is CASSTYLGRDTQYF. Together with reference TRBV28 and TRBJ2-3, the CDR3 gives the full variable domain: DVKVTQSSRYLVKRTGEKVFLECVQDMDHENMFWYRQDPGLGLRLIYFSYDVKMKEKGDIPEGYSVSREKKERFSLILESASTNQTSMYLCASSTYLGRDTQYFGPGTRLTVL.

The chain has TRBV30 and TRBJ1-1; D is uncertain. Germline-derived CDR1 and CDR2 are GTSNPN and SVGIG (reference sequence). Trimming left V 3 bases short and J 5 bases short, with 7 bases between. The CDR3 is 11 amino acids. CDR3 protein: CAWRGWTEAFF. CDR3 sequence (DNA): TGTGCCTGGAGAGGGTGGACTGAAGCTTTCTTT.

The rearrangement links TRBV10-1 to TRBJ2-3, with D maybe TRBD2 (6 bases). V lost 0 bases, J lost 0 bases, and 10 bases lay in between. The CDR3 has 16 amino acids. Germline assignment: CDR1 WNHNN and CDR2 SYGVQD (reference sequence). The CDR3 protein is CASSESTGSSTDTQYF. The CDR3 DNA is TGCGCCAGCAGTGAGTCAACCGGGAGTAGCACAGATACGCAGTATTTT.

This chain connects TRBV6-5 to TRBJ1-4; D not resolved. The CDR3 is made up of 14 amino acids. CDR1 MNHEY and CDR2 SVGAGI come from the germline V gene. The V end was cut by 2 bases, the J end by 8 bases, with 12 bases between. The CDR3 reads CASSYRPRGEKLFF. DNA for the CDR3: TGTGCCAGCAGTTACAGACCCCGGGGAGAAAAACTGTTTTTT.

The rearrangement links TRBV19 to TRBJ1-5; D uncertain. There are 17 residues in the CDR3. In germline, CDR1 is LNHDA, CDR2 SQIVND (reference sequence). Trimming took 3 bases from V and 0 from J, leaving 15 bases between them. CDR3 sequence: CASSILLGSYSNQPQHF. The CDR3 coding sequence is TGTGCCAGTAGTATCTTATTGGGTTCCTATAGCAATCAGCCCCAGCATTTT.

The chain joins TRBV30 to TRBJ2-4, with D unclear. CDR1 and CDR2 (germline): GTSNPN, SVGIG (reference sequence). V shed 0 bases and J shed 9 bases, with 12 bases lying between them. The CDR3 length is 13 residues. In nucleotides, the CDR3 is TGTGCCTGGAGTGTATTTTCCCAAAGCATTCAGTACTTC. Its translation: CAWSVFSQSIQYF.

The rearrangement joins TRBV12-5 to TRBJ2-7; D perhaps matches TRBD1 (6 bases). This CDR3 contains 14 residues. Trimming took 2 bases from V and 2 from J, leaving 10 bases between them. Germline V gene sequence: CDR1 LGHNT, CDR2 FRNRAP. CDR3 in amino acids: CASGLQGQTYEQYF. The CDR3, as DNA: TGTGCTAGTGGTTTGCAGGGGCAGACCTACGAGCAGTACTTC.

A few counts support this clone. V gene TRBV6-2 or TRBV6-3 combines with J gene TRBJ2-3, with 8 positions matching TRBD2. In germline, CDR1 is MNHEY, CDR2 SVGEGT. This CDR3 region has 14 residues. J lost 3 bases, V lost 8 bases, and 7 bases had no gene match. The CDR3, as DNA: TGTGCCAGCCGCCTAGCGGGCAAGACAGATACGCAGTATTTT. Translation gives CASRLAGKTDTQYF.

In its sample, this clone was seen once. The chain links TRBV15 to TRBJ2-7, with D hard to call. This CDR3 comprises 14 residues. Germline CDR1 reads LNHNV; CDR2 reads YYDKDF (reference sequence). The V and J ends lost 6 bases and 2 bases respectively, with 14 bases between them. The CDR3: CATSLSPPPYEQYF. For the CDR3, the DNA is TGTGCCACCAGTCTAAGTCCCCCACCCTACGAGCAGTACTTC.

The gene calls are TRBV6-5 and TRBJ1-4, with TRBD1 as a possible D gene (5 bases). V dropped 8 bases and J dropped 2 bases, with 15 bases sitting between them. This CDR3 is 15 amino acids long. Germline V gives CDR1 MNHEY, CDR2 SVGAGI. CDR3: CASRQSRVTNEKLFF. As DNA, the CDR3 is TGTGCCAGCCGACAGTCCAGGGTGACTAATGAAAAACTGTTTTTT.

CDR3 region: CASSIAGVPNTEAFF. The CDR3 region has the DNA TGTGCCAGTAGTATAGCCGGGGTCCCGAACACTGAAGCTTTCTTT. This sequence joins TRBV19 and TRBJ1-1; D is unresolved. With 1 base removed from V and 1 base from J, the gap between germline ends came to 10 bases. There are 15 residues in the CDR3. Germline V CDR1 and CDR2: LNHDA, SQIVND (reference sequence).

This clone was counted once. The genes are TRBV27 and TRBJ2-5, with 7 bases identical to TRBD1. The CDR3 runs 15 residues. Per germline, CDR1 MNHEY and CDR2 SMNVEV (reference sequence). The junction had 6 bases not matched to a gene; V was cut back by 5 bases and J by 0 bases. The CDR3 bases are TGTGCCAGCAGTCCTCAGACAGGGAACCAAGAGACCCAGTACTTC. The encoded protein is CASSPQTGNQETQYF.

The rearrangement joins TRBV2 to TRBJ1-6; no firm D call. V shed 5 bases and J shed 0 bases, with 11 bases lying between them. Germline V gene sequence: CDR1 SNHLY, CDR2 FYNNEI. The CDR3 is 16 amino acids. The CDR3 nucleotides read TGTGCCAGCAGTTACAGTGTTCCCTCCTATAATTCACCCCTCCACTTT. This gives the protein CASSYSVPSYNSPLHF.

V gene TRBV9 combines with J gene TRBJ2-7, with a weak D call TRBD2 (6 bases). V lost 4 bases to trimming and J lost 0 bases, with 11 bases between them. Looked up from germline, CDR1 is SGDLS and CDR2 is YYNGEE. CDR3 length equals 14 residues. CDR3 nucleotide sequence: TGTGCCAGCAGCCTATCGGGGGTCTCCTACGAGCAGTACTTC. Protein sequence: CASSLSGVSYEQYF.

This chain links TRBV5-1 with TRBJ2-5; TRBD1 agrees at 7 bases. From germline, CDR1 is SGHRS and CDR2 YFSETQ. The trim removed 5 bases at V and 5 bases at J, leaving 9 bases unmatched. This CDR3 comprises 14 residues. The CDR3 region is CASRRDRVGETQYF. The CDR3 DNA reads TGCGCCAGCAGACGAGACAGGGTTGGTGAGACCCAGTACTTC.

The rearrangement joins TRBV2 to TRBJ1-4; 7 positions match TRBD1. The trim removed 5 bases at V and 4 bases at J, leaving 7 bases unmatched. CDR3 length equals 15 residues. Germline CDR1 SNHLY, CDR2 FYNNEI. The DNA of the CDR3 is TGTGCCAGCAGTCGACCAGGGGGGTTTAATGAAAAACTGTTTTTT. This translates into CASSRPGGFNEKLFF.

This chain links TRBV6-5 with TRBJ1-5; unclear D gene. CDR3 length equals 14 residues. Trimming pared 8 bases from V and 5 bases from J, leaving 16 bases between. Germline V CDR1 and CDR2: MNHEY, SVGAGI. The CDR3 nucleotides read TGTGCCAGCTCCTTAAGTCACAAGGATCAGCCCCAGCATTTT. It translates to CASSLSHKDQPQHF.

The chain is built from TRBV5-6 and TRBJ2-5, with 9 bases fitting TRBD1. The germline V gene has CDR1 SGHDT and CDR2 YYEEEE. The CDR3 covers 17 residues. The V segment lost 4 bases and the J segment 5 bases; nucleotides outside the gene matches: 15. CDR3 nucleotide sequence: TGTGCCAGCAGCGGACAGGGGTCGGGTAGTAGGTTGGAGACCCAGTACTTC. Protein sequence: CASSGQGSGSRLETQYF.

J is TRBJ1-2 and V is TRBV5-4; 10 positions agree with TRBD1. This CDR3 contains 12 residues. The V segment lost 3 bases and the J segment 12 bases; nucleotides outside the gene matches: 5. Per the germline V gene, CDR1 is SGHNT and CDR2 is YYREEE (reference sequence). The CDR3 sequence: CASSSDRGQDTF. The CDR3 DNA reads as TGTGCCAGCAGCTCCGACAGGGGGCAGGACACCTTC.